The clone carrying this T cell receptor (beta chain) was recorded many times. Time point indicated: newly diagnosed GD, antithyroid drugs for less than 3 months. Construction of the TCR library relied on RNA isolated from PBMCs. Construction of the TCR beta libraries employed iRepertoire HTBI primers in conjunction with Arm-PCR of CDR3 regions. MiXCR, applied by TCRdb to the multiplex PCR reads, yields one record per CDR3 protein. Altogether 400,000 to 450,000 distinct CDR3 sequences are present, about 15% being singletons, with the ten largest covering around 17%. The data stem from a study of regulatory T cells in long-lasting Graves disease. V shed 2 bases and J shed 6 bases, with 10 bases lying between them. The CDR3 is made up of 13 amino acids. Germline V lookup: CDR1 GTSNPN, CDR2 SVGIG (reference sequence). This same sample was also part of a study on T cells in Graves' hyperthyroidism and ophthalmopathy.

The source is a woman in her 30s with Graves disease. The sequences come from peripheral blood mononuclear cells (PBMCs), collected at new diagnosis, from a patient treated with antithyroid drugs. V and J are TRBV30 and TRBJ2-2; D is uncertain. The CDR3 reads CAWSRQAPGELFF. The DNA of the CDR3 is TGTGCCTGGAGTCGGCAGGCACCCGGGGAGCTGTTTTTT.